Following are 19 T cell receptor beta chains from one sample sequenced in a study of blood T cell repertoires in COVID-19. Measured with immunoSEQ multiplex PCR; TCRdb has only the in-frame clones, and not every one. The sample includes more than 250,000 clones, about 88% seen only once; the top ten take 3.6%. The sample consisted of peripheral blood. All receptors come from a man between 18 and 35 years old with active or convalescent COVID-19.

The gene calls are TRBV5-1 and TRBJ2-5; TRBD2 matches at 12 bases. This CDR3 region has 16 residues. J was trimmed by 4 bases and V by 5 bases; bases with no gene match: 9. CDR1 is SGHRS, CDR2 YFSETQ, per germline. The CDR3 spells CASSPSGRASIETQYF. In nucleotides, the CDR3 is TGCGCCAGCAGTCCTAGCGGGAGGGCCTCGATAGAGACCCAGTACTTC.

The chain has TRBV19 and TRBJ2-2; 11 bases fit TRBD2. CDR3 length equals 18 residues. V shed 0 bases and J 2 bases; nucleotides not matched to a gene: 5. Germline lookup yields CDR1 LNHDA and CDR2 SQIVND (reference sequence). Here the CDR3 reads CASSIEPSGGPNTGELFF. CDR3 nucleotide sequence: TGTGCCAGTAGTATAGAACCTAGCGGGGGGCCTAACACCGGGGAGCTGTTTTTT.

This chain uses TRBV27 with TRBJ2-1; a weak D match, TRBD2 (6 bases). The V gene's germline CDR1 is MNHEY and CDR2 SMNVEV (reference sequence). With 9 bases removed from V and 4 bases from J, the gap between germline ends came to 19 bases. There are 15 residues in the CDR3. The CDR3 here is CASSMGGTAYNEQFF. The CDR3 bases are TGTGCCAGTAGTATGGGAGGAACCGCTTACAATGAGCAGTTCTTC.

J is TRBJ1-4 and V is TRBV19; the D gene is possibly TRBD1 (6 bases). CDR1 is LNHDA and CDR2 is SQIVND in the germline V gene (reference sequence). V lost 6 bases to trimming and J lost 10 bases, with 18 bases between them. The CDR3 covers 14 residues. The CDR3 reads CASRDSGDTVKLFF. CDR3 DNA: TGTGCCAGTAGGGACTCAGGGGATACGGTAAAACTGTTTTTT.

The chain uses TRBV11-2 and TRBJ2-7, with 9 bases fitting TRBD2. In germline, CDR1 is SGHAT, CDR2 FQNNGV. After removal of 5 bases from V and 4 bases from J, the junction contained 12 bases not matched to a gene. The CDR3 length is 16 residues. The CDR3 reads CASSQNLREGGYEQYF. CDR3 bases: TGTGCCAGCAGCCAAAATTTGCGGGAGGGCGGATACGAGCAGTACTTC.

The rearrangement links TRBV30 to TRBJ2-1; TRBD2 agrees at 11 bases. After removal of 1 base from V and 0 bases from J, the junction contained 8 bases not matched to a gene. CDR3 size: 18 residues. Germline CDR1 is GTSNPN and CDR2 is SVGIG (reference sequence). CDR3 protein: CAWSASLGTSGSYNEQFF. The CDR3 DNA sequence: TGTGCCTGGAGTGCCTCCTTGGGGACTAGCGGCTCCTACAATGAGCAGTTCTTC.

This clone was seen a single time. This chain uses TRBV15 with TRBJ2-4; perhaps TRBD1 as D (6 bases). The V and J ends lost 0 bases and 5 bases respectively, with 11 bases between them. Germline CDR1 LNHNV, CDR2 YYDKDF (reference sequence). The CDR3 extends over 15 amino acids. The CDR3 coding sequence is TGTGCCACCAGCAGAGATCCAGGGGCCGAAAACATTCAGTACTTC. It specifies CATSRDPGAENIQYF.

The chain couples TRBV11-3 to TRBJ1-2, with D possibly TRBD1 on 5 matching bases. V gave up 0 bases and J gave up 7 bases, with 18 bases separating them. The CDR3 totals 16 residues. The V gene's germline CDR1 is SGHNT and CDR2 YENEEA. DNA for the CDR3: TGTGCCAGCAGCTTAGATCCCCGACAGCGCTTCGGTGGCTACACCTTC. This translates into CASSLDPRQRFGGYTF.

Written as DNA, the CDR3 is TGTGCCAGCAGTGGAGAGACAGGGGTGAACTATGGCTACACCTTC. This gives the protein CASSGETGVNYGYTF. V usage is TRBV2 and J usage is TRBJ1-2; TRBD1 agrees at 8 bases. V dropped 4 bases and J dropped 2; count of bases not matched to a gene: 6. This CDR3 contains 15 residues. Germline V gene data show CDR1 as SNHLY and CDR2 as FYNNEI.

CDR3 bases: TGTGCCAGCAGCGTAGACCCAATCGTCGGGGTGGACATTCAGTACTTC. This gives the protein CASSVDPIVGVDIQYF. The chain carries TRBV9 and TRBJ2-4; D may be TRBD2 (5 bases). Germline CDR1 is SGDLS and CDR2 is YYNGEE. The germline V and J ends were trimmed by 0 bases and 8 bases, with 18 bases remaining between them. This CDR3 has 16 residues.

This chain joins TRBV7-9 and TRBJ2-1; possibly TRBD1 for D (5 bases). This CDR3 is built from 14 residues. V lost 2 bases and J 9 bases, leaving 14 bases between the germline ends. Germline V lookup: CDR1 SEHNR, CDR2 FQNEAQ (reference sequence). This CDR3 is CASSLLTVLPEQFF. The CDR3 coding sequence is TGTGCCAGCAGCTTATTGACAGTCCTCCCTGAGCAGTTCTTC.

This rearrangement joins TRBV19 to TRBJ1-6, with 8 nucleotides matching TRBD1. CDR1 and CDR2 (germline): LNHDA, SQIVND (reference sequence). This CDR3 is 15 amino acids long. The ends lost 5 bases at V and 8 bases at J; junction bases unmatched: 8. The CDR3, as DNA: TGTGCCAGTAGTCGGTCCGTGACAGGGGATTCACCCCTCCACTTT. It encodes CASSRSVTGDSPLHF.

CDR3 amino acids: CASSPDGTGIVGTQYF. DNA of the CDR3: TGCGCCAGCAGCCCTGATGGGACAGGGATTGTAGGGACCCAGTACTTC. V gene TRBV5-1 combines with J gene TRBJ2-5; 9 nucleotides line up with TRBD1. V gave up 4 bases and J gave up 7 bases; unmatched junction bases: 14. The CDR3 loop spans 16 amino acids. The germline V gene has CDR1 SGHRS and CDR2 YFSETQ.

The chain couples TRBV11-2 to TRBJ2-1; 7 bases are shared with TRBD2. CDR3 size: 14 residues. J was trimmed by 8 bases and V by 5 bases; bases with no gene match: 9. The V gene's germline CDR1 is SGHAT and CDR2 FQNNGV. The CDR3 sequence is CASSLRLAIDEQFF. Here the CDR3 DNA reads TGTGCCAGCAGCCTCCGACTAGCTATCGATGAGCAGTTCTTC.

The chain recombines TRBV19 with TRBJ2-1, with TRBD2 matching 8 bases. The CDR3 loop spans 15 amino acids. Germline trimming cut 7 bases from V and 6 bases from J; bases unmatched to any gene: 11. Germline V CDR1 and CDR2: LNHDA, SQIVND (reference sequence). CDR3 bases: TGTGCCAGTACAACACCGGGACTAGGAAGCAATGAGCAGTTCTTC. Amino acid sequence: CASTTPGLGSNEQFF.

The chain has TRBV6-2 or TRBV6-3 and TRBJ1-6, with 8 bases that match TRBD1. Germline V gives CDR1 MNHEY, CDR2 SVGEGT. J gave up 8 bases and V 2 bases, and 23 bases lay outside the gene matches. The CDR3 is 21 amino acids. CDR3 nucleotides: TGTGCCAGCAGTTACGCCGGGCGGGACAGGCCCCTTTTGTTCCGTGATTCACCCCTCCACTTT. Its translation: CASSYAGRDRPLLFRDSPLHF.

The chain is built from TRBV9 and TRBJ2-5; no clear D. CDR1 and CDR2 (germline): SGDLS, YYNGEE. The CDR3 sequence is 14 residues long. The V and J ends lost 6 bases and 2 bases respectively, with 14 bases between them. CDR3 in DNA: TGTGCCAGCACCCTAGATGGCAGACAAGAGACCCAGTACTTC. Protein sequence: CASTLDGRQETQYF.

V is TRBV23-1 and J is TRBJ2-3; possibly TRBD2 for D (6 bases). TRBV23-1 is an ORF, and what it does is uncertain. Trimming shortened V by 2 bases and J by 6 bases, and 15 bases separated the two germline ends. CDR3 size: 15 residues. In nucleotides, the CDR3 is TGCGCCAGCAGTCAAGGCGGGGTCCCGAGGGATACGCAGTATTTT. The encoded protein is CASSQGGVPRDTQYF.

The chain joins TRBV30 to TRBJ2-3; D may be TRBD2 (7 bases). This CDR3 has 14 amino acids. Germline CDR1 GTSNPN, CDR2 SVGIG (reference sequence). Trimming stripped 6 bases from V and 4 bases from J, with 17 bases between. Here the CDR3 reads CACAVGGQADTQYF. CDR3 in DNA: TGTGCCTGCGCGGTGGGGGGGCAAGCAGATACGCAGTATTTT.